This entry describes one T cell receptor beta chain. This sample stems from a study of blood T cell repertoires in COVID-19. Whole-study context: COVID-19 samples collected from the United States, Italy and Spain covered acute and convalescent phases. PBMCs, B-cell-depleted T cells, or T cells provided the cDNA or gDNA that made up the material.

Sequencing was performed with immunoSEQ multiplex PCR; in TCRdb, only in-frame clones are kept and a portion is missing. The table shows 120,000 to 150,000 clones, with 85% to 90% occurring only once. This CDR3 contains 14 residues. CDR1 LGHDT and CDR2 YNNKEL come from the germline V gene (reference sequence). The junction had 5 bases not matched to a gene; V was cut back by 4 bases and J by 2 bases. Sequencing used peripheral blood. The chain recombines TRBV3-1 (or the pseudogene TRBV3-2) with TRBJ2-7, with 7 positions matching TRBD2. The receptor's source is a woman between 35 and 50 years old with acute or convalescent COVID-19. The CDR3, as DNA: TGTGCCAGCAGCCTGCGGGAGTGGGCCTACGAGCAGTACTTC. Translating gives CASSLREWAYEQYF.